This entry is about one T cell receptor beta chain. Its antigen remains unknown. This sample stems from a study of CD8+CD57+ T cells in acquired aplastic anemia. Across the study: Mean yield of DNA from sorted CD4+ and CD8+ cells was 2.5 to 4 ug. For CD4+ cells, healthy donors had an average of roughly 9.8 million reads.

Genomic DNA acted as the template from which TCR beta VDJ combination and CDR3 sequence profiling were carried out. TCRdb called the reads again in MiXCR, with one record for every CDR3 protein. Here the sample spans under 200,000 distinct CDR3 sequences, around 60% being singletons. Regarding the study as a whole: In common between the patients and the controls were around 29 CD8+ CDR3 sequences.

This TCR came from a human donor in good health. Sample: sorted CD4+, CD8+, or CD8+CD57+ T cells (not recorded which) from PBMCs.

This CDR3 reads CASSIVGQGEYGYTF. The CDR3 DNA is TGTGCCAGCAGCATAGTCGGACAGGGAGAATATGGCTACACCTTC. The V gene is TRBV7-8, the J gene TRBJ1-2; the match to TRBD1 covers 8 bases. The CDR3 has 15 residues. CDR1 is SGHVS, CDR2 FQNEAQ, per germline. With 5 bases clipped from V and 5 bases from J, the junction kept 10 bases outside the gene matches.